The present T cell receptor beta chain was sequenced within a study of OX40 agonist ivuxolimab in advanced cancers. Some clones are missing from TCRdb's copy, which holds only in-frame ones; the method was immunoSEQ multiplex PCR. The table records around 84,000 clones, around 80% of them present only once. The germline V gene has CDR1 SGHNT and CDR2 YENEEA. The CDR3 is 14 amino acids. Trimming removed 1 base at V and 6 bases at J, with 13 bases between. A history of autoimmune disease or systemic immunosuppression excluded patients. This TCR was sampled from an adult with an advanced solid tumor such as melanoma, head and neck, liver or kidney cancer. The sample consisted of CD4+ or CD8+ T cells sorted from blood, taken in a trial of the OX40 agonist ivuxolimab. The V call is TRBV11-3, the J call TRBJ2-7, with D perhaps matching TRBD2 (5 bases). The CDR3 loop reads CASSLGGRLSEQYF. The CDR3 DNA is TGTGCCAGCAGCTTAGGAGGGCGTCTTTCCGAGCAGTACTTC.